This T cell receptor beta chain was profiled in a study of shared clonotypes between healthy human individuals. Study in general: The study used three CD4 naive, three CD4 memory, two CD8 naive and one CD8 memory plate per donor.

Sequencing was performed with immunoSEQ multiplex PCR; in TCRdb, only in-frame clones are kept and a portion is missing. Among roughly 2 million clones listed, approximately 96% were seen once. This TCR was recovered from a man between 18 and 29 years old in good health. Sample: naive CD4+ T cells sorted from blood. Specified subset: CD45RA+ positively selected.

CDR3 amino acids: CASSDSGWFGYTF. As DNA, the CDR3 is TGTGCCAGCAGTGATAGTGGCTGGTTTGGCTACACCTTC. The chain uses TRBV6-1 and TRBJ1-2, with D unclear. Trimming removed 3 bases at V and 7 bases at J, with 12 bases between. This CDR3 spans 13 amino acids. Germline CDR1 and CDR2: MNHNS and SASEGT.